One sample yielded the 11 T cell receptor beta chains listed below, sequenced in a study of draining lymph node invasion in breast cancer. TCRdb reprocessed the bulk RNA-seq reads via MiXCR and lists one record per CDR3 protein. The table records roughly 2,300 distinct CDR3 sequences, around 84% of them present only once. Sorting for CD4+ CD45RA- CD25- cells yielded memory conventional CD4 T cells. Sequenced sample: sorted memory CD4+ effector T cells from a lymph node. These TCRs come from a female donor with luminal breast cancer.

This clonotype was detected only a few times. The rearrangement links TRBV6-6 to TRBJ2-2; no reliable D call. The V end was cut by 8 bases, the J end by 1 base, with 8 bases between. Germline V gene lookup returns CDR1 MNHNY and CDR2 SVGAGI (reference sequence). The CDR3 totals 13 residues. Written as DNA, the CDR3 is TGTGCCAGCCTTAACGAGAACACCGGGGAGCTGTTTTTT. It encodes CASLNENTGELFF.

The genes are TRBV19 and TRBJ1-6, with D possibly matching TRBD1 (6 bases). Per germline, CDR1 LNHDA and CDR2 SQIVND (reference sequence). Trimming pared 10 bases from V and 13 bases from J, leaving 20 bases between. CDR3 length equals 13 residues. The CDR3 sequence is CATRDRQVAPLHF. In DNA, the CDR3 is TGTGCCACCCGCGACAGGCAAGTCGCGCCCCTCCACTTT.

J is TRBJ1-5 and V is TRBV7-8; 9 bases match TRBD1. This CDR3 is built from 14 residues. Germline V CDR1 and CDR2: SGHVS, FQNEAQ. With V trimmed by 4 bases and J by 5 bases, 3 bases remained unmatched. The CDR3 here is CASSSGQGYQPQHF. CDR3 bases: TGTGCCAGCAGCTCAGGACAGGGGTATCAGCCCCAGCATTTT.

The DNA of the CDR3 is TGCAGTGCTAGAAGTACTTACACAGATACGCAGTATTTT. Its protein is CSARSTYTDTQYF. The V call is TRBV20-1, the J call TRBJ2-3, with D hard to call. V lost 2 bases and J 2 bases, leaving 8 bases between the germline ends. CDR1 DFQATT and CDR2 SNEGSKA come from the germline V gene (reference sequence). The CDR3 extends over 13 amino acids.

This chain joins TRBV11-2 and TRBJ2-3; TRBD1 matches at 7 bases. The CDR3 is 15 amino acids. V dropped 4 bases and J dropped 3; count of bases not matched to a gene: 7. CDR1 is SGHAT and CDR2 is FQNNGV in the germline V gene. CDR3 in DNA: TGTGCCAGCAGCTCGAAGGGACAGCCAACAGATACGCAGTATTTT. Encoded protein: CASSSKGQPTDTQYF.

In DNA form, the CDR3 reads TGTGCCAGCAGTCTGCGGGGGGCAGGGGAGTACTTC. Translation gives CASSLRGAGEYF. The gene calls are TRBV6-2 or TRBV6-3 and TRBJ2-4; 8 bases align to TRBD2. This CDR3 spans 12 amino acids. With V trimmed by 5 bases and J by 14 bases, 8 bases remained unmatched. Germline CDR1 is MNHEY and CDR2 is SVGEGT.

This sequence joins TRBV29-1 and TRBJ1-1; D is undetermined. Looked up from germline, CDR1 is SQVTM and CDR2 is ANQGSEA. CDR3 length: 13 amino acids. V shed 4 bases and J shed 4 bases, with 13 bases lying between them. Here the CDR3 DNA reads TGCAGCGTTGCTCGCGGCACGGGCACTGAAGCTTTCTTT. Protein sequence: CSVARGTGTEAFF.

The J gene is TRBJ2-5, the V gene TRBV7-6, with a tentative D call TRBD1 (6 bases). The V end was cut by 0 bases, the J end by 5 bases, with 13 bases between. Germline V gene sequence: CDR1 SGHVS, CDR2 FNYEAQ. This CDR3 is 15 amino acids long. The CDR3 sequence: CASSLAYSQGETQYF. The CDR3, as DNA: TGTGCCAGCAGCTTAGCGTACAGCCAGGGGGAGACCCAGTACTTC. Based on the CDR3 plus reference TRBV7-6 and TRBJ2-5, the full variable domain is GAGVSQSPRYKVTKRGQDVALRCDPISGHVSLYWYRQALGQGPEFLTYFNYEAQQDKSGLPNDRFSAERPEGSISTLTIQRTEQRDSAMYRCASSLAYSQGETQYFGPGTRLLVL.

This chain connects TRBV2 to TRBJ1-1, with D unresolved. CDR3 size: 13 residues. Germline V gives CDR1 SNHLY, CDR2 FYNNEI. The germline V and J ends were trimmed by 6 bases and 1 base, with 9 bases remaining between them. In nucleotides, the CDR3 is TGTGCCAGCAGGTCTACACAGAACACTGAAGCTTTCTTT. Amino acid sequence: CASRSTQNTEAFF.

The rearrangement uses TRBV19 and TRBJ2-3; 7 nucleotides agree with TRBD2. CDR1 LNHDA and CDR2 SQIVND come from the germline V gene (reference sequence). The CDR3 sequence is 18 residues long. V shed 1 base, J shed 2 bases, and the junction held 12 bases outside the gene matches. This chain's CDR3 is CASSIGLAGRINTDTQYF. The CDR3 DNA reads TGTGCCAGTAGTATAGGCTTAGCGGGCCGAATCAACACAGATACGCAGTATTTT.

The J gene is TRBJ1-1, the V gene TRBV4-2; D gene unclear. This CDR3 region has 12 residues. Germline assignment: CDR1 LGHNA and CDR2 YNFKEQ. V lost 4 bases to trimming and J lost 2 bases, with 5 bases between them. CDR3 sequence reads: CASSPGNTEAFF. As DNA, the CDR3 is TGTGCCAGCAGCCCGGGTAACACTGAAGCTTTCTTT.